This TCR beta chain was profiled in a study of graft-versus-host responses after intestinal transplantation. The wider study: Multivisceral, liver-intestinal, or isolated intestinal transplants were performed in recipients.

With regard to this clone: Its antigen is unidentified.

Overall study findings and caveats: Levels of circulating GvH clones at their peak were associated with early post-transplant HvG declines. Elevated graft-versus-host to host-versus-graft clonal ratios in allografts were recorded for patients with graft-donor T cell macrochimerism. Detection of GvH clones occurred in recipient marrow, and some had their first appearance in ileum or blood.

Using immunoSEQ multiplex PCR, the repertoire was profiled, and TCRdb retains in-frame clones only, with some absent. The table has tens of thousands of clones, 80% to 95% seen once. Germline CDR1 reads GTSNPN; CDR2 reads SVGIG (reference sequence). The J segment lost 2 bases and the V segment lost 4 bases, leaving 6 bases of the junction unmatched. CDR3 size: 14 residues. This receptor was obtained from a human donor who received an intestinal transplant. The chain combines TRBV30 with TRBJ2-3, with 7 bases aligning to TRBD2. Here the sequenced sample was unstimulated CD4+ T cells sorted from spleen or lymph node cells, taken before intestinal transplant. The CDR3 protein is CAWKGGRTTDTQYF. The CDR3 region has the DNA TGTGCCTGGAAGGGCGGGAGAACCACAGATACGCAGTATTTT. Full variable domain (rest looked up from reference TRBV30 and TRBJ2-3): SQTIHQWPATLVQPVGSPLSLECTVEGTSNPNLYWYRQAAGRGLQLLFYSVGIGQISSEVPQNLSASRPQDRQFILSSKKLLLSDSGFYLCAWKGGRTTDTQYFGPGTRLTVL.